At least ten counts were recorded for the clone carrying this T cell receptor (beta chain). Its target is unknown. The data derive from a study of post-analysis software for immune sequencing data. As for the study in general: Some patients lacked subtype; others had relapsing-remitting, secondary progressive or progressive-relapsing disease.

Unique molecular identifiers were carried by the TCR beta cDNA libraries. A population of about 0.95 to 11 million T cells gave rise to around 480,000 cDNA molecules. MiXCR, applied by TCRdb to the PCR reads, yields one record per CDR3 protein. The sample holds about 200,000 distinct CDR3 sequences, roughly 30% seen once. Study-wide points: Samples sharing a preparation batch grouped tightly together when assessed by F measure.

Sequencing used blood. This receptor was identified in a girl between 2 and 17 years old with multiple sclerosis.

In nucleotides, the CDR3 is TGCAGTGCTAATGACTGGTTCTCTGGGGCCAACGTCCTGACTTTC. Protein product: CSANDWFSGANVLTF. This chain connects TRBV20-1 to TRBJ2-6; no clear D gene. This CDR3 comprises 15 residues. Germline assignment: CDR1 DFQATT and CDR2 SNEGSKA (reference sequence). Trimming stripped 4 bases from V and 0 bases from J, with 10 bases between.